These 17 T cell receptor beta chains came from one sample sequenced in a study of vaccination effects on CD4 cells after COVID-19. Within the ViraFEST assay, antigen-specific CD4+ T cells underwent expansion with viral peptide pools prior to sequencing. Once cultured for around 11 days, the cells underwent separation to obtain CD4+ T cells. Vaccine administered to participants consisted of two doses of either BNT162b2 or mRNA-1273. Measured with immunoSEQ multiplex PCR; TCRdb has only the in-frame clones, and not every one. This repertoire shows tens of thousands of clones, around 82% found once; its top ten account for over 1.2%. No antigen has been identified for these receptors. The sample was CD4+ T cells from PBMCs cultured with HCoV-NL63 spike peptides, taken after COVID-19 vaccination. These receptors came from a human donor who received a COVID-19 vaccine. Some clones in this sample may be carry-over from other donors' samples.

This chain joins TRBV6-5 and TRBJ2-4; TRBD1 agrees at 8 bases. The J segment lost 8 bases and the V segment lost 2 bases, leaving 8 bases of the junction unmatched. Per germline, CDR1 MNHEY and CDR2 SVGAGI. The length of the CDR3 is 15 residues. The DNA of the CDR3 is TGTGCCAGCAGTTACGAGGGACAGGCAGAGGACATTCAGTACTTC. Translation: CASSYEGQAEDIQYF.

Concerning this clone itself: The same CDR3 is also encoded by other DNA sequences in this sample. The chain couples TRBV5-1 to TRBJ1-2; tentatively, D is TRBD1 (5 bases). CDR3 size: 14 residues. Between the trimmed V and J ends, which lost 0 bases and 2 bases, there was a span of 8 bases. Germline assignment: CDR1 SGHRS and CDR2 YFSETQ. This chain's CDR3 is CASSLGGTNYGYTF. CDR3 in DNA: TGCGCCAGCAGCTTGGGGGGGACGAACTATGGCTACACCTTC.

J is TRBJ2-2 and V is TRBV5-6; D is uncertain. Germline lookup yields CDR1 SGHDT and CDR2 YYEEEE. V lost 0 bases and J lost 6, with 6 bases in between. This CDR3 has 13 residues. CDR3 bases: TGTGCCAGCAGCTTGGGGGCCCCCGGGGAGCTGTTTTTT. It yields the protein CASSLGAPGELFF.

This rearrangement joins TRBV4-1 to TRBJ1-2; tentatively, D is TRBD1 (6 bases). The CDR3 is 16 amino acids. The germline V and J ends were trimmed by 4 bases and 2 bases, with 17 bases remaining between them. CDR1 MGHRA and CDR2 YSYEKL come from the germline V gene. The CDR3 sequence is CASSREGIRGNYGYTF. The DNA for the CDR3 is TGCGCCAGCAGCCGGGAGGGGATCAGGGGAAACTATGGCTACACCTTC.

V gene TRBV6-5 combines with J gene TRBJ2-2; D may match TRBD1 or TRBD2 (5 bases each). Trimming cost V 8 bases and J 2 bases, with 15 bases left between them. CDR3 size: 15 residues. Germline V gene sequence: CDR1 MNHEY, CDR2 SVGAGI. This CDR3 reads CASVGGPRNTGELFF. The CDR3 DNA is TGTGCCAGCGTTGGGGGTCCCAGAAACACCGGGGAGCTGTTTTTT.

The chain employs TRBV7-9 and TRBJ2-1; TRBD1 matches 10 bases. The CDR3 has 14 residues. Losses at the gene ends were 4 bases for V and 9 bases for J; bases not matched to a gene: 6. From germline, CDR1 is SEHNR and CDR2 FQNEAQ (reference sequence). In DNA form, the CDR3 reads TGTGCCAGCAGCTCCGACAGGGGGCCTGTTGAGCAGTTCTTC. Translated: CASSSDRGPVEQFF.

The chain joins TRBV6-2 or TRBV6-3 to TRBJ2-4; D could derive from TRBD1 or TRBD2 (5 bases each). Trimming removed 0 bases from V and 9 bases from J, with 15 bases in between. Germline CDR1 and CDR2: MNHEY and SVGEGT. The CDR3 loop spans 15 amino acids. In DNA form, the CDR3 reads TGTGCCAGCAGTTACTCGATGAGGGGTAGGGGCATTCAGTACTTC. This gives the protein CASSYSMRGRGIQYF.

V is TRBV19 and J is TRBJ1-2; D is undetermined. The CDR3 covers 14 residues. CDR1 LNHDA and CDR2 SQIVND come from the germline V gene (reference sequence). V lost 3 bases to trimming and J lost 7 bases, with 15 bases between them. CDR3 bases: TGTGCCAGTAGTATCATGGCAAGAAGTACTGGCTACACCTTC. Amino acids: CASSIMARSTGYTF.

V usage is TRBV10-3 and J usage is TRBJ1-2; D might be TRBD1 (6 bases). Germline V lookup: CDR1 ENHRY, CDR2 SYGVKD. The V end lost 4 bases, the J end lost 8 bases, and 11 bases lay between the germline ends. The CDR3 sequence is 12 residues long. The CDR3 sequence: CAISVTGAGYTF. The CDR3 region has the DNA TGTGCCATCAGTGTAACGGGGGCCGGCTACACCTTC.

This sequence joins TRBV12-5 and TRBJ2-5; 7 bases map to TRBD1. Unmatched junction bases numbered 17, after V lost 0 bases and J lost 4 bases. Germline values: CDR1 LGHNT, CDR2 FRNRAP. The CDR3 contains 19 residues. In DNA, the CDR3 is TGTGCTAGTGGTTTGGTACCTGATGGACAGGTGGGGGTTAGAGAGACCCAGTACTTC. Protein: CASGLVPDGQVGVRETQYF.

CDR3 residues: CASSYRGGIAKNIQYF. The CDR3 bases are TGTGCCAGCAGTTACCGCGGGGGGATAGCCAAAAACATTCAGTACTTC. This sequence joins TRBV6-6 and TRBJ2-4, with 8 bases identical to TRBD2. V was clipped by 2 bases and J by 0 bases; unmatched bases: 3. CDR1 and CDR2 (germline): MNHNY, SVGAGI (reference sequence). The CDR3 runs 16 residues.

The CDR3: CASSSNLQGPNTGELFF. The CDR3 DNA reads TGCGCCAGCAGCTCCAATCTACAGGGACCGAACACCGGGGAGCTGTTTTTT. The rearrangement links TRBV5-1 to TRBJ2-2; D is perhaps TRBD1 (6 bases). The ends were cut back, 3 bases at V and 0 bases at J, with 15 bases in the middle. This CDR3 contains 17 residues. Germline V gives CDR1 SGHRS, CDR2 YFSETQ.

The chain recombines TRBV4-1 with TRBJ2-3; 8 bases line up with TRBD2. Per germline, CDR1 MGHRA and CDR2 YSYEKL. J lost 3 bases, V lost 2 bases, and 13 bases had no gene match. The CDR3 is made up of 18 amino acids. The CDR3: CASSQWAGGGPLTDTQYF. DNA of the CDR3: TGCGCCAGCAGCCAATGGGCCGGGGGGGGCCCTTTGACAGATACGCAGTATTTT.

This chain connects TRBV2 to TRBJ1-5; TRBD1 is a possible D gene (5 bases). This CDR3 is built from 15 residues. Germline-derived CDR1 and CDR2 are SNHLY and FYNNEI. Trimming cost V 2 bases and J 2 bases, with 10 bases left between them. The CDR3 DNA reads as TGTGCCAGCAGTGAAAAGGGGATGGGCAATCAGCCCCAGCATTTT. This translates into CASSEKGMGNQPQHF.

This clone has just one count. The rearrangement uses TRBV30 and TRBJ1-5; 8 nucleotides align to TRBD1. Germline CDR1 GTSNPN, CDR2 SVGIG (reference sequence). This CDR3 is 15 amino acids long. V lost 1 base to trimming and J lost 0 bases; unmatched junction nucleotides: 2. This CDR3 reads CAWSAGGLSNQPQHF. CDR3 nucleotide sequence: TGTGCCTGGAGTGCAGGGGGCCTTAGCAATCAGCCCCAGCATTTT. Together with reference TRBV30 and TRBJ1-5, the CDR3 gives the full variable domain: SQTIHQWPATLVQPVGSPLSLECTVEGTSNPNLYWYRQAAGRGLQLLFYSVGIGQISSEVPQNLSASRPQDRQFILSSKKLLLSDSGFYLCAWSAGGLSNQPQHFGDGTRLSIL.

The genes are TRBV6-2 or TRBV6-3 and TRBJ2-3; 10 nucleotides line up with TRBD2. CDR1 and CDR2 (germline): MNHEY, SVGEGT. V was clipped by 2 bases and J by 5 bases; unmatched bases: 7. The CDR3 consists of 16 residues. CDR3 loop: CASSYILAGERDTQYF. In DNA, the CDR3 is TGTGCCAGCAGTTACATCCTAGCGGGGGAGAGAGATACGCAGTATTTT.

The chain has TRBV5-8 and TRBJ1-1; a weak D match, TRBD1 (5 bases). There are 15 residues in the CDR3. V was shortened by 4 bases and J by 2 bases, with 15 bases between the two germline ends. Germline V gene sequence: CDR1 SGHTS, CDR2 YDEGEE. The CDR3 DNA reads TGTGCCAGCAGCCGAGTAGGCGGGGGAAACACTGAAGCTTTCTTT. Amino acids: CASSRVGGGNTEAFF.